This TCR beta chain was identified in a study of CD8 T cells in ankylosing spondylitis. This clonotype appeared many times. An end of the junction does not agree with germline; a read error may underlie this. The CDR3 sequence is 14 residues long. Germline V CDR1 and CDR2: DFQATT, SNEGSKA (reference sequence). One entry per CDR3 protein results from TCRdb running MiXCR on the 5' RACE reads. The sample carries 250,000 to 400,000 distinct CDR3 sequences, 9.5% to 13% recorded once. This TCR derives from a female donor with ankylosing spondylitis or in good health (not recorded which). What was sequenced was blood, either unsorted or a sorted T cell fraction (not recorded which). The chain uses TRBV20-1 and TRBJ2-2, with TRBD2 identical over 12 bases. CDR3 residues: CSASGLAGFGEPFF. CDR3 DNA sequence: TGCAGTGCTAGTGGACTAGCGGGATTCGGGGAGCCGTTTTTT.